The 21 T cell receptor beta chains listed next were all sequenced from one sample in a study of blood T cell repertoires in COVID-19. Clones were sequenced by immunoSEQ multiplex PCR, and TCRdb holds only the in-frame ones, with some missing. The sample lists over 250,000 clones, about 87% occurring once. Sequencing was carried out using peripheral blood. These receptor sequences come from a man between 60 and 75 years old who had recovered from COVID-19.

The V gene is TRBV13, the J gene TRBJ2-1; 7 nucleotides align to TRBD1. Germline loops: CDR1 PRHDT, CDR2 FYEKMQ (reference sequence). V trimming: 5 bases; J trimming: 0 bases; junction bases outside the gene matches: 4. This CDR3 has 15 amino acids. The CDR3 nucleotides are TGTGCCAGCAGCGCCGACAGGGCCTCCTACAATGAGCAGTTCTTC. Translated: CASSADRASYNEQFF.

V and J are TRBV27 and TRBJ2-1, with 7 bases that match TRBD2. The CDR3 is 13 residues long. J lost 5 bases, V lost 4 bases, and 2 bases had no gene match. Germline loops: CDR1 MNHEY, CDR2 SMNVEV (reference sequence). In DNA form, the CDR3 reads TGTGCCAGCAGTTGGGACTACAACAATGAGCAGTTCTTC. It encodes CASSWDYNNEQFF.

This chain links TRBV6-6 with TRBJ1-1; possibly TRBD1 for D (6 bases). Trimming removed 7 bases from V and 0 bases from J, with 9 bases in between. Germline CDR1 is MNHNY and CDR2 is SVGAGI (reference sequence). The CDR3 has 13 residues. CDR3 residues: CASIGGLNTEAFF. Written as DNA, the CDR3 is TGTGCCAGCATAGGGGGACTGAACACTGAAGCTTTCTTT.

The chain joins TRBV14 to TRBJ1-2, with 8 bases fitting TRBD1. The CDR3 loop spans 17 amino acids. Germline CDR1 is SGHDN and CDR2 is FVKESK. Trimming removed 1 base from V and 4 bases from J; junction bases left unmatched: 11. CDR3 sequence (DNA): TGTGCCAGCAGCCAAGCCCTCGGGGGACAGGCCGGCTATGGCTACACCTTC. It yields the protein CASSQALGGQAGYGYTF.

The CDR3 loop reads CASRGLNTEAFF. The CDR3 DNA reads TGTGCCAGCAGGGGCCTGAACACTGAAGCTTTCTTT. The V call is TRBV27, the J call TRBJ1-1; D uncertain. Between the trimmed V and J ends, which lost 6 bases and 0 bases, there was a span of 5 bases. Germline V gives CDR1 MNHEY, CDR2 SMNVEV (reference sequence). The CDR3 is 12 residues long.

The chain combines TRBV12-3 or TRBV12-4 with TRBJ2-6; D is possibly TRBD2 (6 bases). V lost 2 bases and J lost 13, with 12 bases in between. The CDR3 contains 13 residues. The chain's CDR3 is CASSLTPGRVLTF. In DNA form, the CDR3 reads TGTGCCAGCAGTTTAACCCCAGGGAGGGTCCTGACTTTC.

In nucleotides, the CDR3 is TGTGCCACCAGTACAGGGTTCGATGAGCAGTTCTTC. Translation: CATSTGFDEQFF. The J gene is TRBJ2-1, the V gene TRBV24-1, with D possibly TRBD1 on 6 matching bases. V was shortened by 6 bases and J by 8 bases, with 10 bases between the two germline ends. The germline CDR1 and CDR2 sequences are KGHDR and SFDVKD. The CDR3 spans 12 residues.

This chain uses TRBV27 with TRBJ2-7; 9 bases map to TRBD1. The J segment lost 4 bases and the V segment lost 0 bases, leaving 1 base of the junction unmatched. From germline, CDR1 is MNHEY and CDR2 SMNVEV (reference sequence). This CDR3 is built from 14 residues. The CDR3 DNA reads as TGTGCCAGCAGTTTATCGGACAGGGGTTACGAGCAGTACTTC. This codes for CASSLSDRGYEQYF.

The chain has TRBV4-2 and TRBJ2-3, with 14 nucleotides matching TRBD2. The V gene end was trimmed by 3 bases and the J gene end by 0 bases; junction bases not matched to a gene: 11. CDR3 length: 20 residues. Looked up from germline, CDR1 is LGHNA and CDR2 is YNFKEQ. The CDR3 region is CASSHRPGTSGGRSTDTQYF. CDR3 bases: TGTGCCAGCAGCCACCGCCCCGGGACTAGCGGGGGCCGGAGCACAGATACGCAGTATTTT.

CDR3 residues: CASIKYRGDHEQYF. The CDR3, as DNA: TGTGCCAGCATCAAATACAGGGGGGATCACGAGCAGTACTTC. The chain has TRBV6-6 and TRBJ2-7, with 8 nucleotides matching TRBD1. V lost 7 bases to trimming and J lost 5 bases; unmatched junction nucleotides: 10. The CDR3 covers 14 residues. Germline V gene data show CDR1 as MNHNY and CDR2 as SVGAGI (reference sequence).

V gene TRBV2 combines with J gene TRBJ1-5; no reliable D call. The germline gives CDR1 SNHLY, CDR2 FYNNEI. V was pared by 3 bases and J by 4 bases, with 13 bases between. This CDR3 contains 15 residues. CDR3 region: CASSEEGQQNQPQHF. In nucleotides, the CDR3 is TGTGCCAGCAGTGAGGAGGGCCAGCAAAATCAGCCCCAGCATTTT.

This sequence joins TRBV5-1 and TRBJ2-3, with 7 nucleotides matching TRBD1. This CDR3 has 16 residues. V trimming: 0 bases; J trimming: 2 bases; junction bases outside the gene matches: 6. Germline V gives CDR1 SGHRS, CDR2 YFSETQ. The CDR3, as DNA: TGCGCCAGCAGCTTGGAGGGGGACAGTAACACAGATACGCAGTATTTT. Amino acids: CASSLEGDSNTDTQYF.

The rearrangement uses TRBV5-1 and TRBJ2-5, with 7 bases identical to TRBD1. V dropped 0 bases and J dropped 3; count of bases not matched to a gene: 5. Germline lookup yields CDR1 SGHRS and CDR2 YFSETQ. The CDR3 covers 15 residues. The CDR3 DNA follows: TGCGCCAGCAGCTTGGAGGGGGACAGTAAAGAGACCCAGTACTTC. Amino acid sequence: CASSLEGDSKETQYF.

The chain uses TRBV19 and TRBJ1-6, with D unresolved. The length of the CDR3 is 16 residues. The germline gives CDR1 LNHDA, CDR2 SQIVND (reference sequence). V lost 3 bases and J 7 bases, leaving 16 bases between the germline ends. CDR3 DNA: TGTGCCAGTAGTATCCCCACAAGAGGCCTAAATTCACCCCTCCACTTT. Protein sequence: CASSIPTRGLNSPLHF.

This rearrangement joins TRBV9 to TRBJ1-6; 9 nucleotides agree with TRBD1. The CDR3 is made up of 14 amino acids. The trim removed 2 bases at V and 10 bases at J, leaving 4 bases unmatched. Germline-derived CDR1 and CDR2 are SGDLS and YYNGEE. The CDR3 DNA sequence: TGTGCCAGCAGCGTCGGGACAGGGCGATCACCCCTCCACTTT. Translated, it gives CASSVGTGRSPLHF. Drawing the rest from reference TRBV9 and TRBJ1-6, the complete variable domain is DSGVTQTPKHLITATGQRVTLRCSPRSGDLSVYWYQQSLDQGLQFLIQYYNGEERAKGNILERFSAQQFPDLHSELNLSSLELGDSALYFCASSVGTGRSPLHFGNGTRLTVT.

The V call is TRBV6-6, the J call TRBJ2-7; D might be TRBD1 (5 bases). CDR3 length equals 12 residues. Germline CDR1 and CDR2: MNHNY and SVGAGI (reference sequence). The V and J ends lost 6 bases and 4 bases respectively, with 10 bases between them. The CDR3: CASSQGLYEQYF. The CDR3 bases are TGTGCCAGCAGCCAGGGCTTGTACGAGCAGTACTTC.

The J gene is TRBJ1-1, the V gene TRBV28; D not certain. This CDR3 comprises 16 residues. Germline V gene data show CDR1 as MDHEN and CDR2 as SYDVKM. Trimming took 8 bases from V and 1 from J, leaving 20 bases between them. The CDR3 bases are TGTGCCAGCCCCCCCAGACTTGAAAAGAGGAACACTGAAGCTTTCTTT. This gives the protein CASPPRLEKRNTEAFF.

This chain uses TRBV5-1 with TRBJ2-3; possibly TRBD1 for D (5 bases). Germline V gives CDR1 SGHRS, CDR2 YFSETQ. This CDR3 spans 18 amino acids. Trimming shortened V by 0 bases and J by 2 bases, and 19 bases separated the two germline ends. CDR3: CASSLGQGQSYSTDTQYF. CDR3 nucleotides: TGCGCCAGCAGCTTGGGGCAGGGCCAATCCTATTCCACAGATACGCAGTATTTT.

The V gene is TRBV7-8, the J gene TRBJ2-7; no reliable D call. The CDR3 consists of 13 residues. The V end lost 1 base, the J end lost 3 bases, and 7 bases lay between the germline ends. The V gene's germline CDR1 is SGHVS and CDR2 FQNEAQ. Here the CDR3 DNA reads TGTGCCAGCAGCTTAGAGAGCCACTACGAGCAGTACTTC. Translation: CASSLESHYEQYF.

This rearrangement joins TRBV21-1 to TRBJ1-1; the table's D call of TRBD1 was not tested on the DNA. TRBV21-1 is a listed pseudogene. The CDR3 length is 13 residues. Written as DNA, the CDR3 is TGTGCCAGAACGACCCGACAGGGTCATCGGGCTTTCTTT. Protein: CARTTRQGHRAFF.

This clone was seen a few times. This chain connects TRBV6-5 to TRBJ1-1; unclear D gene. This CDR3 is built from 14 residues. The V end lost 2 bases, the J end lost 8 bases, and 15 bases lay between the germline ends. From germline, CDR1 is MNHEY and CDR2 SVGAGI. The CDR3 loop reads CASSYIAGLREAFF. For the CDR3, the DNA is TGTGCCAGCAGTTACATTGCAGGCCTCAGGGAAGCTTTCTTT.